One and the same sample provided the 27 T cell receptor beta chains below, sequenced in a study of Ad26.COV2.S vaccination and SARS-CoV-2 variants. The assay was immunoSEQ multiplex PCR, and TCRdb's table has in-frame clones only and misses some. The repertoire holds about 320,000 clones, with approximately 80% as singletons. Treatment described: some 20 received Ad26.COV2.S at low or high dose, single or two shots; 5 received placebo; per-sample allocation not given. Sampling was performed 63 days after the first vaccine or placebo injection. The sample here was peripheral blood, taken in a trial of Ad26.COV2.S vaccine versus placebo. The receptor set was obtained from a person aged 18-60 years who received the Ad26.COV2.S COVID-19 vaccine or a placebo.

This rearrangement joins TRBV11-2 to TRBJ1-2; D possibly corresponds to TRBD1 (6 bases). Trimming cost V 5 bases and J 7 bases, with 20 bases left between them. Germline CDR1 reads SGHAT; CDR2 reads FQNNGV. The CDR3 has 15 amino acids. DNA of the CDR3: TGTGCCAGCAGCAAAACAGGGTTTACCGGTGGTGGCTACACCTTC. Translating gives CASSKTGFTGGGYTF.

The V and J genes are TRBV28 and TRBJ2-3; 7 bases align to TRBD2. Germline CDR1 reads MDHEN; CDR2 reads SYDVKM. After removal of 3 bases from V and 2 bases from J, the junction contained 2 bases not matched to a gene. The CDR3 is made up of 14 amino acids. CDR3 protein: CASSLGGDTDTQYF. Written as DNA, the CDR3 is TGTGCCAGCAGTTTGGGGGGGGACACAGATACGCAGTATTTT. The full variable domain, with the rest looked up from reference TRBV28 and TRBJ2-3, is DVKVTQSSRYLVKRTGEKVFLECVQDMDHENMFWYRQDPGLGLRLIYFSYDVKMKEKGDIPEGYSVSREKKERFSLILESASTNQTSMYLCASSLGGDTDTQYFGPGTRLTVL.

This clone has a single count. CDR3 amino acids: CASSVGSGGSGEKLFF. CDR3 nucleotide sequence: TGTGCCAGCAGCGTAGGGTCGGGGGGGTCCGGTGAAAAACTGTTTTTT. The rearrangement uses TRBV9 and TRBJ1-4, with D perhaps matching TRBD1 (5 bases). The germline V gene encodes CDR1 SGDLS and CDR2 YYNGEE. The V end was cut by 0 bases, the J end by 7 bases, with 16 bases between. The CDR3 sequence is 16 residues long. Full variable domain (outside the CDR3, taken from reference TRBV9 and TRBJ1-4): DSGVTQTPKHLITATGQRVTLRCSPRSGDLSVYWYQQSLDQGLQFLIQYYNGEERAKGNILERFSAQQFPDLHSELNLSSLELGDSALYFCASSVGSGGSGEKLFFGSGTQLSVL.

The rearrangement links TRBV10-3 to TRBJ1-3, with 10 bases aligning to TRBD1. This CDR3 is built from 21 residues. CDR1 is ENHRY, CDR2 SYGVKD, per germline. The V gene end was trimmed by 4 bases and the J gene end by 0 bases; junction bases not matched to a gene: 18. The CDR3 reads CAISGNIRDRGRLSSGNTIYF. The CDR3 coding sequence is TGTGCCATCAGTGGTAACATCCGGGACAGGGGACGATTGAGCTCTGGAAACACCATATATTTT.

The table lists this clone with a few counts. The chain recombines TRBV9 with TRBJ1-4, with 9 bases identical to TRBD1. There are 14 residues in the CDR3. Trimming at V came to 0 bases and at J to 9 bases, leaving 3 bases not matched to a gene. CDR1 and CDR2 from the germline V gene are SGDLS and YYNGEE. CDR3 sequence reads: CASSVDTGGKKLFF. The CDR3 nucleotides are TGTGCCAGCAGCGTAGATACAGGGGGCAAAAAACTGTTTTTT.

This chain links TRBV5-1 with TRBJ1-2; TRBD1 matches at 9 bases. With V trimmed by 4 bases and J by 4 bases, 8 bases remained unmatched. CDR1 is SGHRS, CDR2 YFSETQ, per germline. This CDR3 contains 15 residues. CDR3 loop: CASSARDRDFYGYTF. The CDR3 DNA reads as TGCGCCAGCAGCGCTCGGGACAGGGATTTCTATGGCTACACCTTC.

V usage is TRBV6-5 and J usage is TRBJ2-7; perhaps D is TRBD1 or TRBD2 (6 bases each). Germline assignment: CDR1 MNHEY and CDR2 SVGAGI. The V and J ends lost 7 bases and 0 bases respectively, with 10 bases between them. This CDR3 contains 13 residues. CDR3 nucleotide sequence: TGTGCCAGCAAACCGGGGGCCTCCTACGAGCAGTACTTC. Its translation: CASKPGASYEQYF.

V usage is TRBV5-1 and J usage is TRBJ2-5, with 7 bases identical to TRBD1. Germline V gene lookup returns CDR1 SGHRS and CDR2 YFSETQ. Losses at the gene ends were 7 bases for V and 4 bases for J; bases not matched to a gene: 16. CDR3 size: 16 residues. CDR3 amino acids: CASAGGLTGDGETQYF. CDR3 DNA sequence: TGCGCCAGCGCTGGGGGCCTAACAGGGGATGGAGAGACCCAGTACTTC.

This rearrangement joins TRBV27 to TRBJ1-6; 8 nucleotides agree with TRBD1. This CDR3 is 16 amino acids long. V was clipped by 7 bases and J by 4 bases; unmatched bases: 9. In germline, CDR1 is MNHEY, CDR2 SMNVEV (reference sequence). CDR3 sequence: CASNPTGQGYNSPLHF. The CDR3 coding sequence is TGTGCCAGCAACCCAACCGGACAGGGTTATAATTCACCCCTCCACTTT.

The chain has TRBV28 and TRBJ1-5, with D maybe TRBD1 (6 bases). Germline V gene lookup returns CDR1 MDHEN and CDR2 SYDVKM. The germline V and J ends were trimmed by 1 base and 2 bases, with 12 bases remaining between them. The CDR3 sequence is 16 residues long. CDR3 nucleotides: TGTGCCAGCAGTTTATCTTCCAGGGGCGGCAATCAGCCCCAGCATTTT. This codes for CASSLSSRGGNQPQHF.

The chain employs TRBV10-1 and TRBJ1-1, with a possible D match to TRBD1 (5 bases). CDR1 and CDR2 from the germline V gene are WNHNN and SYGVQD (reference sequence). Trimming removed 4 bases at V and 2 bases at J, with 8 bases between. This CDR3 has 13 amino acids. CDR3 in amino acids: CASSGQPNTEAFF. CDR3 DNA: TGCGCCAGCAGTGGACAGCCAAACACTGAAGCTTTCTTT.

This chain joins TRBV6-5 and TRBJ1-4; TRBD1 matches at 7 bases. Germline CDR1 reads MNHEY; CDR2 reads SVGAGI. CDR3 size: 14 residues. V shed 6 bases, J shed 3 bases, and the junction held 4 bases outside the gene matches. For the CDR3, the DNA is TGTGCCAGCAGGACCGGGACAGCTAATGAAAAACTGTTTTTT. It yields the protein CASRTGTANEKLFF.

The chain employs TRBV6-1 and TRBJ1-2, with unresolved D. The CDR3 is made up of 12 amino acids. Germline CDR1 is MNHNS and CDR2 is SASEGT. V gave up 1 base and J gave up 4 bases, with 4 bases separating them. The CDR3, as DNA: TGTGCCAGCAGTGAAGTCGGCTATGGCTACACCTTC. Amino acid sequence: CASSEVGYGYTF.

This clone was counted once. This chain links TRBV5-1 with TRBJ2-5; 14 bases match TRBD2. The CDR3 has 16 residues. J gave up 4 bases and V 0 bases, and 2 bases lay outside the gene matches. Germline V gene data show CDR1 as SGHRS and CDR2 as YFSETQ. CDR3 DNA: TGCGCCAGCAGCTTGGGACTAGCGGGGGGGCCAGAGACCCAGTACTTC. Residues: CASSLGLAGGPETQYF.

J is TRBJ1-5 and V is TRBV24-1; TRBD1 matches 7 bases. With 4 bases clipped from V and 4 bases from J, the junction kept 12 bases outside the gene matches. There are 17 residues in the CDR3. In germline, CDR1 is KGHDR, CDR2 SFDVKD. CDR3 sequence (DNA): TGTGCCACCAGTGACCCCGCACAGGGGTTTGAAAATCAGCCCCAGCATTTT. Translation gives CATSDPAQGFENQPQHF.

This clone was counted a few times. The V gene is TRBV18, the J gene TRBJ1-4, with D perhaps TRBD1 (6 bases). Trimming took 5 bases from V and 4 from J, leaving 17 bases between them. The germline V gene has CDR1 KGHSH and CDR2 LQKENI. The CDR3 consists of 16 residues. The CDR3 is CASSYQGLGNNEKLFF. As DNA, the CDR3 is TGTGCCAGCTCATACCAGGGGCTGGGGAATAATGAAAAACTGTTTTTT. Looking up the rest from reference TRBV18 and TRBJ1-4 gives the full variable domain: NAGVMQNPRHLVRRRGQEARLRCSPMKGHSHVYWYRQLPEEGLKFMVYLQKENIIDESGMPKERFSAEFPKEGPSILRIQQVVRGDSAAYFCASSYQGLGNNEKLFFGSGTQLSVL.

The J gene is TRBJ2-3, the V gene TRBV20-1, with D hard to call. This CDR3 is built from 11 residues. Trimming stripped 2 bases from V and 10 bases from J, with 10 bases between. Germline CDR1 DFQATT, CDR2 SNEGSKA (reference sequence). CDR3 protein: CSARPPDAQYF. The CDR3 nucleotides read TGCAGTGCTAGACCCCCGGACGCGCAGTATTTT.

This chain links TRBV6-5 with TRBJ1-1; no clear D gene. CDR1 is MNHEY and CDR2 is SVGAGI in the germline V gene. Deletions cut 7 bases from V and 0 bases from J, with 12 bases between. The CDR3 totals 14 residues. In DNA, the CDR3 is TGTGCCAGCACCCTATGGAGAATGAACACTGAAGCTTTCTTT. Translating it yields CASTLWRMNTEAFF.

The chain employs TRBV7-9 and TRBJ2-5; D is possibly TRBD2 (5 bases). The CDR3 runs 14 residues. Germline V gene lookup returns CDR1 SEHNR and CDR2 FQNEAQ (reference sequence). Trimming stripped 4 bases from V and 3 bases from J, with 12 bases between. CDR3 DNA sequence: TGTGCCAGCAGCTCTAGAGGGCCCGAAGAGACCCAGTACTTC. As protein: CASSSRGPEETQYF.

J is TRBJ2-3 and V is TRBV5-1; tentative D call: TRBD2 (6 bases). This CDR3 comprises 18 residues. V lost 4 bases, J lost 2 bases, and 23 bases lay in between. Germline values: CDR1 SGHRS, CDR2 YFSETQ. CDR3 in DNA: TGCGCCAGCAGCCCGGGGCATGGCGGGGAAACCCCCACAGATACGCAGTATTTT. Its protein product is CASSPGHGGETPTDTQYF.

V and J are TRBV5-4 and TRBJ1-2; 7 bases agree with TRBD1. CDR3 length: 16 amino acids. Germline V gives CDR1 SGHNT, CDR2 YYREEE (reference sequence). The ends lost 4 bases at V and 6 bases at J; junction bases unmatched: 15. CDR3 loop: CASSQDIDRVYNGYTF. In DNA, the CDR3 is TGTGCCAGCAGCCAGGACATCGACAGGGTCTATAATGGCTACACCTTC.

The table lists this clone with a count of one. The genes are TRBV28 and TRBJ1-1; D unclear. The CDR3 is 12 residues long. V was cut by 6 bases and J by 4 bases, with 9 bases left in between. Germline assignment: CDR1 MDHEN and CDR2 SYDVKM. The CDR3 nucleotides are TGTGCCAGCAGAAGAAAGGGCACTGAAGCTTTCTTT. Translated, it gives CASRRKGTEAFF.

The chain joins TRBV5-1 to TRBJ1-1; a weak D match, TRBD1 (6 bases). The V end was cut by 0 bases, the J end by 5 bases, with 14 bases between. Germline V gives CDR1 SGHRS, CDR2 YFSETQ. There are 15 residues in the CDR3. CDR3 protein: CASSLAQGSGTEAFF. The CDR3 DNA follows: TGCGCCAGCAGCTTGGCACAGGGTAGTGGAACTGAAGCTTTCTTT.

The chain recombines TRBV4-2 with TRBJ2-7, with 8 bases identical to TRBD2. This CDR3 region has 14 residues. V lost 3 bases, J lost 6 bases, and 7 bases stayed unmatched. The germline CDR1 and CDR2 sequences are LGHNA and YNFKEQ. CDR3 nucleotide sequence: TGTGCCAGCAGCCACTACCGGGGGGGCCTCGAGCAGTACTTC. It yields the protein CASSHYRGGLEQYF.

The chain links TRBV7-9 to TRBJ1-2; D is ambiguous. Germline V gene sequence: CDR1 SEHNR, CDR2 FQNEAQ (reference sequence). With 4 bases removed from V and 4 bases from J, the gap between germline ends came to 16 bases. The CDR3 extends over 15 amino acids. CDR3: CASSSHSSEAYGYTF. The CDR3 DNA reads as TGTGCCAGCAGCTCTCACAGTTCAGAGGCCTATGGCTACACCTTC.

On this clone itself: Distinct nucleotide sequences in the sample also encode this CDR3. This chain links TRBV6-5 with TRBJ2-2; 8 positions agree with TRBD1. Germline V gives CDR1 MNHEY, CDR2 SVGAGI. CDR3 length: 14 residues. J was trimmed by 4 bases and V by 6 bases; bases with no gene match: 4. DNA for the CDR3: TGTGCCAGCAGCAGTACAGGGGGCACCGGGGAGCTGTTTTTT. Translated: CASSSTGGTGELFF.

The V call is TRBV4-1, the J call TRBJ1-5; D unclear. The CDR3 totals 15 residues. V was cut by 0 bases and J by 7 bases, with 13 bases left in between. Germline V gene data show CDR1 as MGHRA and CDR2 as YSYEKL. The CDR3 sequence: CASSQDRQPWQPQHF. CDR3 DNA sequence: TGCGCCAGCAGCCAAGATAGGCAGCCTTGGCAGCCCCAGCATTTT.